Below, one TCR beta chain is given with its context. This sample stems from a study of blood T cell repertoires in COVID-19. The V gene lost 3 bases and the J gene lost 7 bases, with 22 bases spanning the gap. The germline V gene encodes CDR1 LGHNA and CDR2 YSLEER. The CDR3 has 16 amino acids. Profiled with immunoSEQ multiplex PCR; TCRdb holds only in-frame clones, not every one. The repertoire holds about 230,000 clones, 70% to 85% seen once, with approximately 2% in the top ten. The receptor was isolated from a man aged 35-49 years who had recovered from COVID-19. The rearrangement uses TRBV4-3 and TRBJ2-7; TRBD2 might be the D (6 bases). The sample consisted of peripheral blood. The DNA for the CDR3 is TGCGCCAGCAGCCAGGACCGACTAGTTTCCTCATCTGAGCAGTACTTC. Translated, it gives CASSQDRLVSSSEQYF.